This TCR beta chain was sequenced during a study of cytomegalovirus exposure and HLA in healthy donors. A word on this clone: The antigen is not known.

Points from the study as a whole: The classifier reportedly diagnosed cytomegalovirus status with high sensitivity and specificity.

Clones were sequenced by immunoSEQ multiplex PCR, and TCRdb holds only the in-frame ones, with some missing. Of 60,000 to 85,000 clones listed, approximately 95% are singletons. The V gene end was trimmed by 10 bases and the J gene end by 4 bases; junction bases not matched to a gene: 11. Per the germline V gene, CDR1 is MNHNS and CDR2 is SASEGT. The CDR3 length is 14 residues. The sample was PBMCs. The source of this sequence is a man between 18 and 35 years old in good health and CMV-seropositive. The V call is TRBV6-1, the J call TRBJ2-3, with 7 bases fitting TRBD2. CDR3 region: CAIAWGGPPDTQYF. CDR3 coding DNA: TGTGCCATCGCCTGGGGAGGGCCACCAGATACGCAGTATTTT.